This T cell receptor beta chain was identified in a study of cytotoxic CD8 clonotypes in ibrutinib-treated CLL. Using immunoSEQ multiplex PCR, the repertoire was profiled, and TCRdb retains in-frame clones only, with some absent. The data hold tens of thousands of clones, with about two thirds observed a single time. Overall study results and limits: Increased clonality at ibrutinib response gave way to a return toward baseline at progression. Baseline clonality, higher than in age-matched healthy donors, tracked circulating CD8+ T-cell counts. On treatment, the uncommon public clonotypes contracted or remained stable.

V lost 4 bases to trimming and J lost 1 base, with 11 bases between them. Per the germline V gene, CDR1 is SGDLS and CDR2 is YYNGEE. The CDR3 consists of 14 residues. About this clone: The antigen remains unidentified.

The input for sequencing was PBMCs, taken after 12 months of ibrutinib treatment. The origin of this receptor is a human donor with chronic lymphocytic leukemia. V usage is TRBV9 and J usage is TRBJ2-5; D could derive from TRBD1 or TRBD2 (5 bases each). Here the CDR3 reads CASSSSGAQETQYF. The CDR3 nucleotides read TGTGCCAGCAGCTCTTCCGGGGCCCAAGAGACCCAGTACTTC. Together with reference TRBV9 and TRBJ2-5, the CDR3 gives the full variable domain: DSGVTQTPKHLITATGQRVTLRCSPRSGDLSVYWYQQSLDQGLQFLIQYYNGEERAKGNILERFSAQQFPDLHSELNLSSLELGDSALYFCASSSSGAQETQYFGPGTRLLVL.